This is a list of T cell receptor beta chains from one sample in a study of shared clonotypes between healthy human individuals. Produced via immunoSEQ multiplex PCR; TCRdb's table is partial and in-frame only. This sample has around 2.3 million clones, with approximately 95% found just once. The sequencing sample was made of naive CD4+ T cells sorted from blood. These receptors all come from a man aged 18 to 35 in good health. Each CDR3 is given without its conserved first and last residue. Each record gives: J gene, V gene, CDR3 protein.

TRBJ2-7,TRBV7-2,ASSSSDWYEQY
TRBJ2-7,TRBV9,ASSVEQGAFYEQY
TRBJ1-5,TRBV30,AWSPGPSLSNQPQH
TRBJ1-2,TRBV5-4,ASSLASGTALLGYT
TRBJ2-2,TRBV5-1,ASSLDSGAGELF
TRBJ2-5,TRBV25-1,ASSGIDGETQY
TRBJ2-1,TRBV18,ASSTTVYNEQF
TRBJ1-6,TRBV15,ATSRGTGVSPLH
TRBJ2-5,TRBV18,ASSPRAPSGGARETQY
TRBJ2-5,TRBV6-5,ASSLPGVETQY
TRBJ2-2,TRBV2,ASRSGTLHSGELF
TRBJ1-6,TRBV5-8,ASSLGLSSSPLH
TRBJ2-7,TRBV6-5,ASSRQGSYEQY
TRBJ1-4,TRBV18,ASSPDGVGKLF
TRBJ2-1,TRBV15,ATSIGASNEQF
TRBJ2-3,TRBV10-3,AISEGRATNTDTQY
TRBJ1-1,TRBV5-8,ASSPDRARGTEAF
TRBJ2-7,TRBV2,ASTHGEGGRYEQY
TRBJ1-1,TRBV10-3,AIRTGATEAF
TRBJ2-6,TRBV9,ASSVTGANVLT
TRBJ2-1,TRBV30,AYLGHPIRNEQF
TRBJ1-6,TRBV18,ASSRDGGDSPLH
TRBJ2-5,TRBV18,ASSRPEGGETQY
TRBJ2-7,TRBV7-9,ASSLGRGLSGEQY
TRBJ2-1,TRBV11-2,ASSSLAGVFNEQF
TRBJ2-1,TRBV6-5,ASSRRVDNEQF
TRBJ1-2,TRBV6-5,ASQSRLGYT
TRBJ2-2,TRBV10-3,AIMGVSANTGELF
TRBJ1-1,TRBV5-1,ASSSQGGNTEAF
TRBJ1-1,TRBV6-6,ASSYLAEAF
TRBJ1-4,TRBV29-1,SVADSPTNEKLF
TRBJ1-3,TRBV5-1,ASSTRGDRAGNTIY
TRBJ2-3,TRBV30,AWTQGLAGGTDTQY
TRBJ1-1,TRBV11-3,ASSRTGGLGGEAF
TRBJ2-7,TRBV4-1,ASSPGSGRDYEQY
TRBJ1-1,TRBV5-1,ASSSTGSTEAF
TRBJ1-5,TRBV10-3,AISESRGGGNQPQH
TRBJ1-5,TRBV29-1,SVAIGGGNQPQH
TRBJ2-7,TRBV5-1,ASSLVLRTGERNYEQY
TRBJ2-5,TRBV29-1,SVEGRYVQTQY
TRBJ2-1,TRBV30,AWAASRVSSYNEQF
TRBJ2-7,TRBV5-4,ASSFGQGEQY
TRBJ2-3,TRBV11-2,ASSLVVRTGDTQY
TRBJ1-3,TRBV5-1,ASSLELGNTIY
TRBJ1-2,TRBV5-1,ASSLGQGWYGYT
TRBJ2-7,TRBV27,ASSLYAGYEQY
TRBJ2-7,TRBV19,ASSLRDRESYEQY
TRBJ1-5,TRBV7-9,ASSLDRFNDQPQH
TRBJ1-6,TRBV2,ASNRGSYSPLH
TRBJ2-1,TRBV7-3,ASSSNTYNEQF
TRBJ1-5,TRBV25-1,ASSPLDREDQPQH
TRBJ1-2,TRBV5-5,ASHSSGTGDNYGYT
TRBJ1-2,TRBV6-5,ASSSNGRAWGYT
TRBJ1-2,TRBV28,ASGGYT
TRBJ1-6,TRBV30,AWSLSQYNSPLH
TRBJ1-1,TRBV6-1,ASSEGRPNTEAF
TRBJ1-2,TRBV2,ASSVDRGFYGYT
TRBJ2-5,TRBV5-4,ASSLQQGSETQY
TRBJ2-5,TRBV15,ATSIRGSPETQY
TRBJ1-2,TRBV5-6,ASSLEGVRVGGYT